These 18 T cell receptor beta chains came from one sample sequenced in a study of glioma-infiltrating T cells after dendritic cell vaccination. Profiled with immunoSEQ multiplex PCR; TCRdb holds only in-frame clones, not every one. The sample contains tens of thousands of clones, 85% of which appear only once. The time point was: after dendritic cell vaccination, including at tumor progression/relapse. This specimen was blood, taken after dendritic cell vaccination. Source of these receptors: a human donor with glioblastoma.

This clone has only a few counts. The CDR3 loop is CASSVSPRGNQPQHF. DNA of the CDR3: TGTGCCAGTAGTGTAAGTCCGCGGGGGAATCAGCCCCAGCATTTT. The gene calls are TRBV19 and TRBJ1-5, with D perhaps matching TRBD1 (5 bases). This CDR3 is built from 15 residues. In germline, CDR1 is LNHDA, CDR2 SQIVND (reference sequence). V lost 5 bases and J lost 4, with 15 bases in between.

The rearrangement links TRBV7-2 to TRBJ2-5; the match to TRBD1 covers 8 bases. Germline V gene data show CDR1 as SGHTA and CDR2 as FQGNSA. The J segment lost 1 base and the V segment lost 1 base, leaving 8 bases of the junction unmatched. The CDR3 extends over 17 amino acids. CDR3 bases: TGTGCCAGCAGCTTAGTAGGGCAGGGGGCGCGCCAAGAGACCCAGTACTTC. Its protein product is CASSLVGQGARQETQYF.

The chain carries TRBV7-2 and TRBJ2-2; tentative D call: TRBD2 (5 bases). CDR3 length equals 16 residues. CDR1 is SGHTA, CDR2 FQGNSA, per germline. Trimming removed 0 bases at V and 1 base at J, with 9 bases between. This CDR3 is CASSLASLGNTGELFF. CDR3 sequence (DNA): TGTGCCAGCAGCTTAGCCTCACTAGGGAACACCGGGGAGCTGTTTTTT.

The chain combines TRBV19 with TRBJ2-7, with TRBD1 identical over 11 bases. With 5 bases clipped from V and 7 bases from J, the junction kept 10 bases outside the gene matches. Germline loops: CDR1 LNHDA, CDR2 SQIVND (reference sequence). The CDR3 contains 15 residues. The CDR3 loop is CASSWTGGGSGEQYF. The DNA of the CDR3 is TGTGCCAGTAGTTGGACAGGGGGCGGCTCGGGGGAGCAGTACTTC.

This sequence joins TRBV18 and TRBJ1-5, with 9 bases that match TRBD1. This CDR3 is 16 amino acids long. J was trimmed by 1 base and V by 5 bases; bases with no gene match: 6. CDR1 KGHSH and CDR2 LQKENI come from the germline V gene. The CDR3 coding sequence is TGTGCCAGCTCAGCTACGACAGGGGGAAGCAATCAGCCCCAGCATTTT. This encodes CASSATTGGSNQPQHF.

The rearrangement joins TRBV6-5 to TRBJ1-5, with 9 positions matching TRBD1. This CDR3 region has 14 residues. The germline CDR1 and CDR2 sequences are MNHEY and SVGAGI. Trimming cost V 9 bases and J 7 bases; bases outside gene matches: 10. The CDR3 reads CASGGGTGQQPQHF. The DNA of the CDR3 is TGTGCCAGTGGGGGCGGGACAGGGCAGCAGCCCCAGCATTTT.

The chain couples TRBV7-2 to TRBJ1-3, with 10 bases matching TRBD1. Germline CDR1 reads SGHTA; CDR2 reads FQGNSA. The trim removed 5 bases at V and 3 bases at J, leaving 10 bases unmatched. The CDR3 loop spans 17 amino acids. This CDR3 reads CASSPGQGKFGGNTIYF. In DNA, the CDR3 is TGTGCCAGCAGCCCGGGACAGGGGAAATTTGGTGGAAACACCATATATTTT.

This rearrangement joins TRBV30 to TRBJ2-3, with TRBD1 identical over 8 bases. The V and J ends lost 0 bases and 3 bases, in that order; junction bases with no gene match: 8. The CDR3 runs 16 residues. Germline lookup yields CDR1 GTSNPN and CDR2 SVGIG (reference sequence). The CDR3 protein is CAWSVIRGLLTDTQYF. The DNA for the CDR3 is TGTGCCTGGAGTGTAATCAGGGGGCTTTTGACAGATACGCAGTATTTT.

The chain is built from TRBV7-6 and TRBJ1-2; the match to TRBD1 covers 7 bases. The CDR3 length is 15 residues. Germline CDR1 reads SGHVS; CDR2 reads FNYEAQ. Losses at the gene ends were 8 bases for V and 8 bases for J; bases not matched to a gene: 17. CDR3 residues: CASRTNGQVPRGYTF. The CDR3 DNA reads TGTGCCAGCCGTACGAACGGACAGGTTCCTCGGGGCTACACCTTC.

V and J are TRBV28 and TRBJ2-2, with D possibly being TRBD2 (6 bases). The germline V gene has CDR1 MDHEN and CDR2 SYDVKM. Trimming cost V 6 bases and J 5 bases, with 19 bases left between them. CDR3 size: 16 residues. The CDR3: CASSSPPGRGTGELFF. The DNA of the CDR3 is TGTGCCAGCAGCTCCCCCCCCGGGAGAGGTACCGGGGAGCTGTTTTTT.

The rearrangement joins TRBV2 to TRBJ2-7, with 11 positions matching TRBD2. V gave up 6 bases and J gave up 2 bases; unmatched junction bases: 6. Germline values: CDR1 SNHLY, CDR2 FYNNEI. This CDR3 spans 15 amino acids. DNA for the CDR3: TGTGCCAGCAGCGACGGGACTAGCGGAACCTACGAGCAGTACTTC. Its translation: CASSDGTSGTYEQYF. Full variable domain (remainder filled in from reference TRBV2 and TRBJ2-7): EPEVTQTPSHQVTQMGQEVILRCVPISNHLYFYWYRQILGQKVEFLVSFYNNEISEKSEIFDDQFSVERPDGSNFTLKIRSTKLEDSAMYFCASSDGTSGTYEQYFGPGTRLTVT.

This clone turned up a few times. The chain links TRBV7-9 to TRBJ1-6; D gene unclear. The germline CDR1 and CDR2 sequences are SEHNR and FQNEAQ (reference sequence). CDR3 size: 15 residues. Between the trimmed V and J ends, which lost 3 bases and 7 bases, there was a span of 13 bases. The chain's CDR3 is CASSLEATINSPLHF. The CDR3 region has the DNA TGTGCCAGCAGCTTGGAGGCTACCATAAATTCACCCCTCCACTTT.

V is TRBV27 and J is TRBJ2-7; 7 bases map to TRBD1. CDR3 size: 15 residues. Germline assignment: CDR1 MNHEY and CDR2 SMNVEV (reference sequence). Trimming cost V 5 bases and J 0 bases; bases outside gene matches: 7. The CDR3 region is CASSRQTGSSYEQYF. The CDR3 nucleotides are TGTGCCAGCAGTCGACAGACAGGGAGCTCCTACGAGCAGTACTTC.

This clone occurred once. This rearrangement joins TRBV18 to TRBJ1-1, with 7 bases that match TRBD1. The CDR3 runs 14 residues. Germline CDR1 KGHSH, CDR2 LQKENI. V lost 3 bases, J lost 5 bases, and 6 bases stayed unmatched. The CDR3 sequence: CASSPRQGGTEAFF. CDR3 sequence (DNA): TGTGCCAGCTCACCCCGACAGGGAGGAACTGAAGCTTTCTTT.

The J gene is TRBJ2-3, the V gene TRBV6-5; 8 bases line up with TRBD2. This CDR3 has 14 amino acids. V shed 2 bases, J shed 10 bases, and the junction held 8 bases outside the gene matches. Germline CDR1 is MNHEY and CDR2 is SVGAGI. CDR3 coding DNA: TGTGCCAGCAGTTACGAGACGGGGGGGACTCCGCAGTATTTT. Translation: CASSYETGGTPQYF.

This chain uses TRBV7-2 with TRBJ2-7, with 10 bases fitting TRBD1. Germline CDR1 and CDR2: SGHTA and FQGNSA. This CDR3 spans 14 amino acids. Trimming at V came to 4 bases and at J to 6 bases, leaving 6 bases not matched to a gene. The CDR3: CASSSDRGPSEQYF. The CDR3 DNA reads TGTGCCAGCAGCTCCGACAGGGGGCCCTCCGAGCAGTACTTC.

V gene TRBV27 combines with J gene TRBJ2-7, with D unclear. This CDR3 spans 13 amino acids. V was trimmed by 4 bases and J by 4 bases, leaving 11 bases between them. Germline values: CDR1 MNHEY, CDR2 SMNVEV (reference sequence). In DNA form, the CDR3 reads TGTGCCAGCAGTTCAGCAGGAACATACGAGCAGTACTTC. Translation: CASSSAGTYEQYF.

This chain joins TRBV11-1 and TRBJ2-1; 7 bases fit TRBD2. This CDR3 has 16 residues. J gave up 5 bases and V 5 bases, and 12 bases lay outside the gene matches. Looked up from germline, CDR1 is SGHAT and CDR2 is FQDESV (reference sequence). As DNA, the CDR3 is TGTGCCAGCAGCGTGATGGGCGGGAGAGGGCACAATGAGCAGTTCTTC. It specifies CASSVMGGRGHNEQFF.